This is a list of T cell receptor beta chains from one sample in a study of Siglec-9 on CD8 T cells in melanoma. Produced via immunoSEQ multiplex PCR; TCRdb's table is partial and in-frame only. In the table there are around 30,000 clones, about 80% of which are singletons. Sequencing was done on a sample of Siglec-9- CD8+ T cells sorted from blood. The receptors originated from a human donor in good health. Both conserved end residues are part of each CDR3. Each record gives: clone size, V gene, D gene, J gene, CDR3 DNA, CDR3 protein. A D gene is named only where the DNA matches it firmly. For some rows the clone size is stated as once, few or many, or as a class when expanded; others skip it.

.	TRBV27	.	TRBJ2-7	TGTGCCAGCAGTTCCCCTTTGGGGGAGCAGTACTTC	CASSSPLGEQYF
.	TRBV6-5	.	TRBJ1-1	TGTGCCAGCAGCGGACGGTCTTACACTGAAGCTTTCTTT	CASSGRSYTEAFF
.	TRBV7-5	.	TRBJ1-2	TGTGTCAGAAGCTTTAAACCTCTCCGGGACAGGGTATGGGGCTACACCTTC	CVRSFKPLRDRVWGYTF
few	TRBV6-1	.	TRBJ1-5	TGTGCCACCGGGTCCGGGGGCAATCAGCCCCAGCATTTT	CATGSGGNQPQHF
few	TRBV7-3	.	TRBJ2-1	TGTGCCAGCAGCACCGTCTTGGGGACTAATGAGCAGTTCTTC	CASSTVLGTNEQFF
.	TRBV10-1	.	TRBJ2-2	TGCGCCAGCAGTGAGTCGGTCGGGGCCTCGAACACCGGGGAGCTGTTTTTT	CASSESVGASNTGELFF
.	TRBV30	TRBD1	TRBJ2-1	TGTGCCTGGTCCCAGGGGGCTACGTATGAGCAGTTCTTC	CAWSQGATYEQFF
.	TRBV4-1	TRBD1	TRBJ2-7	TGCGCCAGCAGCCAATTATCAGGGGGTTTGGCCTACGAGCAGTACTTC	CASSQLSGGLAYEQYF
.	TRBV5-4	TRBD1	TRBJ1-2	TGTGCCAGCAGCTTGGCTGGGACAGGGAGTTACTATGGCTACACCTTC	CASSLAGTGSYYGYTF
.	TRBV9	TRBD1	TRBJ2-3	TGTGCCAGCAAAGGGACAGCCAGCACAGATACGCAGTATTTT	CASKGTASTDTQYF
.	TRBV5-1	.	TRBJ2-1	TGCGCCAGCAGCTTGGCACAGGACTACAATGAGCAGTTCTTC	CASSLAQDYNEQFF
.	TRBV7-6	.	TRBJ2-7	TGTGCCAGCAGTTTAGGAGGTTCGGGCGAGCAGTACTTC	CASSLGGSGEQYF
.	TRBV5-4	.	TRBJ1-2	TGTGCCAGCAGCTTGGCCAGCCGTAGCATGTACTACACCTTC	CASSLASRSMYYTF
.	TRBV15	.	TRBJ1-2	TGTGCCACCAGCAGCAGGTTAGCTAACTATGGCTACACCTTC	CATSSRLANYGYTF
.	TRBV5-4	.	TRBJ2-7	TGTGCCAGCGGGAAGGGGGTAGCCTACGAGCAGTACTTC	CASGKGVAYEQYF
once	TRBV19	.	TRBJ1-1	TGTGCCAGTAGTATAGCGGCCAGGGAGGGAAGAACTGAAGCTTTCTTT	CASSIAAREGRTEAFF
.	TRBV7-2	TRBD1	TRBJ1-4	TGTGCCAGCAGCTTAGGGAGGGGGCATGAAAAACTGTTTTTT	CASSLGRGHEKLFF
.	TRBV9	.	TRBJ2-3	TGTGCCAGCAGCCCGGGGGCCGGGAACACAGATACGCAGTATTTT	CASSPGAGNTDTQYF
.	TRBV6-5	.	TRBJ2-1	TGTGCCAGCAGTTCTAGGACTAAAAGCTCCTACAATGAGCAGTTCTTC	CASSSRTKSSYNEQFF
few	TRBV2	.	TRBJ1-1	TGTGCCACCAGTAGTGGGACTCTTGAAGCTTTCTTT	CATSSGTLEAFF
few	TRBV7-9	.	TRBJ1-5	TGTGCCAGCAGCCCCAGTTTGAGTCAGCCCCAGCATTTT	CASSPSLSQPQHF
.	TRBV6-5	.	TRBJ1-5	TGTGCCAGCAGGAAACTACAGGGAATTCAGCCCCAGCATTTT	CASRKLQGIQPQHF
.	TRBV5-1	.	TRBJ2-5	TGCGCCAGCAGCTCCCTTTTGTACCAAGAGACCCAGTACTTC	CASSSLLYQETQYF
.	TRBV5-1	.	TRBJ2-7	TGCGCCAGCAGCCCCCCTACTAGACCCTACGAGCAGTACTTC	CASSPPTRPYEQYF
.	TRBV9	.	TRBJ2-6	TGTGCCAGCAGCGTAGTGGAGGGATTCTCTGGGGCCAACGTCCTGACTTTC	CASSVVEGFSGANVLTF
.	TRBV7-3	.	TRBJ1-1	TGTGCCAGCAGCTTATCGGCGGGCGAGAGCACTGAAGCTTTCTTT	CASSLSAGESTEAFF
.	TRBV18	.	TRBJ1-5	TGTGCCAGCTCACCGAGGGACACTATGTTCAATCAGCCCCAGCATTTT	CASSPRDTMFNQPQHF
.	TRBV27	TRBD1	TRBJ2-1	TGTGCCAGCAGTCTTTACCGGGACAGGGCGGTAAATGAGCAGTTCTTC	CASSLYRDRAVNEQFF
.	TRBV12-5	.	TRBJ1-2	TGTGCTAGTGGGGGGCCCGAGGGGACACCTCATAACTATGGCTACACCTTC	CASGGPEGTPHNYGYTF
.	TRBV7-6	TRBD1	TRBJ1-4	TGTGCCAGCAGCTTTCTGGGACAGGGGGCTGATAATGAAAAACTGTTTTTT	CASSFLGQGADNEKLFF
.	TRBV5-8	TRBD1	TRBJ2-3	TGTGCCGGACAACCGGGACAGGGCCCAGATACGCAGTATTTT	CAGQPGQGPDTQYF
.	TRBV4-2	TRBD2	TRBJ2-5	TGTGCCAGCAGCCAAGAGGGAGCGGGGGGATTTCAAGAGACCCAGTACTTC	CASSQEGAGGFQETQYF
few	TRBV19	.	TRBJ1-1	TGTGCCAGTAGTATGGGGGGTCCCACTGAAGCTTTCTTT	CASSMGGPTEAFF
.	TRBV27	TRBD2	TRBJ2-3	TGTGCCAGCAGTTTAAACGTGGGACTAGCGGGGGGGGTAGATACGCAGTATTTT	CASSLNVGLAGGVDTQYF
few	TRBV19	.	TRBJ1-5	TGTGCCAGTAGTACCTTGAATCAGCCCCAGCATTTT	CASSTLNQPQHF
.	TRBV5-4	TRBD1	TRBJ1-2	TGTGCCAGCAGCTTGGTCGACGGCAGGGGGAGTCAGGGCTACACCTTC	CASSLVDGRGSQGYTF
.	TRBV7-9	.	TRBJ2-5	TGTGCCAGCAGCACCGGGTGGGAGACCCAGTACTTC	CASSTGWETQYF
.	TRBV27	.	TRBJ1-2	TGTGCCAGCAGTTTTATGTTAGGGGCTAACTATGGCTACACCTTC	CASSFMLGANYGYTF
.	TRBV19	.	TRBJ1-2	TGTGCCAGTAGTATGGCGGGGGCAAATGGCTACACCTTC	CASSMAGANGYTF
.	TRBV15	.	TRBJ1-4	TGTGCCACCAGCAGAAGGCAGGGGAGCACTAATGAAAAACTGTTTTTT	CATSRRQGSTNEKLFF
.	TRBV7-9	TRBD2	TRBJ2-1	TGTGCCAGCAGCTTAAGACTAGCGGGAGGGTACAATGAGCAGTTCTTC	CASSLRLAGGYNEQFF
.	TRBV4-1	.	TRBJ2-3	TGCGCCAGCAGCCAAGATGCCACAGATACGCAGTATTTT	CASSQDATDTQYF
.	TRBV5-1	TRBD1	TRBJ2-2	TGCGCCAGCAGCCCCGGGACAGATAACACCGGGGAGCTGTTTTTT	CASSPGTDNTGELFF
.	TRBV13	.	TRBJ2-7	TGTGCCAGCAGCTTAGAAACGCAAGAGGGAGGATACGAGCAGTACTTC	CASSLETQEGGYEQYF
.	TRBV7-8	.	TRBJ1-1	TGTGCCAGCAGCTTAGGAACTGAAGCTTTCTTT	CASSLGTEAFF
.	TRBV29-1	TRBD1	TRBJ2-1	TGCAGCGTTGAAGTGTGGGGGGGACAGGGAGCATACAATGAGCAGTTCTTC	CSVEVWGGQGAYNEQFF
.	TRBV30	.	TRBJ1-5	TGTGCCTGGAGTAGCCAGCGGGGTCAGCCCCAGCATTTT	CAWSSQRGQPQHF
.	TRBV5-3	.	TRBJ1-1	TGTGCCAGAAGCTTGGACAGGAACACTGAAGCTTTCTTT	CARSLDRNTEAFF
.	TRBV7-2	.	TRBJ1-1	TGTGCCAGCAGCTCTTCTTGGGACGGGGAAGCTTTCTTT	CASSSSWDGEAFF
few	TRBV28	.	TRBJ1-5	TGTGCCAGCAGCCCCCACAATCAGCCCCAGCATTTT	CASSPHNQPQHF